Here is one TCR beta chain with its context. Between the trimmed V and J ends, which lost 3 bases and 5 bases, there was a span of 13 bases. The CDR3 runs 13 residues. CDR1 DFQATT and CDR2 SNEGSKA come from the germline V gene (reference sequence). These data originate in a study of CD8 T cells in Susac syndrome. The RNA input was about 0.5 to 1 ug, and it was reverse transcribed with random hexamers. Coverage of TCR beta CDR3 amplification by immunoSEQ multiplex PCR extended to 54 Vbeta and 13 Jbeta. A single record per CDR3 protein comes from TCRdb applying MiXCR to the immunoSEQ multiplex PCR reads. Seen here are 200,000 to 250,000 distinct CDR3 sequences, about 95% observed once, and the top ten hold approximately 0.075%.

This chain uses TRBV20-1 with TRBJ2-5; possible D gene TRBD2, 6 bases. This sequence originates from a human donor with multiple sclerosis. The material sequenced was CD4+ T cells from PBMCs. This CDR3 is CSASSLAGETQYF. The CDR3 DNA reads as TGCAGTGCTAGTTCACTAGCCGGTGAGACCCAGTACTTC.